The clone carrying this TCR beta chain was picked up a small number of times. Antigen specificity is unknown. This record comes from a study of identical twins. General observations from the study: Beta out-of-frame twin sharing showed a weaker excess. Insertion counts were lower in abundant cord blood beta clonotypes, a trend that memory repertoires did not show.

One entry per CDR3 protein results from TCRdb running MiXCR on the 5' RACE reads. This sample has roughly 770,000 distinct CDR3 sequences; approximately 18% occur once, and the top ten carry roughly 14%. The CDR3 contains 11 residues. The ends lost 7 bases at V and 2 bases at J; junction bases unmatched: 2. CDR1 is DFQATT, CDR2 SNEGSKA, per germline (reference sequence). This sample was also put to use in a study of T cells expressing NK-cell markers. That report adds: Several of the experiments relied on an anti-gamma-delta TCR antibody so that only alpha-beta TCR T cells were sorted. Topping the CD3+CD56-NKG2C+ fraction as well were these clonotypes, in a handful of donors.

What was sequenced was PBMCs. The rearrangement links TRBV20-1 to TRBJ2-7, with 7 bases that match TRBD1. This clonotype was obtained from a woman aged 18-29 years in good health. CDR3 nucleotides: TGCAGTGGAACAGGGGCCTACGAGCAGTACTTC. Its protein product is CSGTGAYEQYF.